Here is one TCR beta chain with its context. This record belongs to a study of blood T cell repertoires in COVID-19. Whole-study context: PBMCs, B-cell-depleted T cells, or T cells were the source of the cDNA or gDNA that made up the material.

CDR3 size: 15 residues. CDR1 is SGHNT, CDR2 YYREEE, per germline (reference sequence). V gave up 0 bases and J gave up 1 base, with 8 bases separating them. Original processing methods: Estimation of nucleated cell counts relied on the amplification of reference gene primers. Some clones are missing from TCRdb's copy, which holds only in-frame ones; the method was immunoSEQ multiplex PCR. The DNA was the basis for D and trimming; V, J and clone size are from that table. The table shows roughly 320,000 clones, with 70% to 90% occurring only once. Enrolled during active infection, Seattle patients were then followed longitudinally.

V gene TRBV5-4 combines with J gene TRBJ1-3, with a weak D call TRBD1 (6 bases). The sample taken for sequencing was peripheral blood. This clonotype was sampled from a woman in her 50s with COVID-19, enrolled during active disease. CDR3 in amino acids: CASSLGGQSGNTIYF. DNA of the CDR3: TGTGCCAGCAGCTTGGGTGGACAGTCTGGAAACACCATATATTTT.